This T cell receptor beta chain was retrieved from a study of T cells in Graves' hyperthyroidism and ophthalmopathy. RNA transcripts served as the template for amplifying TCR beta CDR3 regions. Using the HTBI primer set, a first-round RT-PCR was run on the TCR CDR3. TCRdb re-analysed the multiplex PCR reads in MiXCR, keeping a single row per CDR3 protein. The sample contains over 350,000 distinct CDR3 sequences, under 15% of which appear only once. Ten or more counts support this clonotype. From germline, CDR1 is SGHRS and CDR2 YFSETQ. This CDR3 is built from 13 residues. The germline V and J ends were trimmed by 0 bases and 6 bases, with 10 bases remaining between them.

Specimen: blood. This chain connects TRBV5-1 to TRBJ2-7; D perhaps matches TRBD1 (5 bases). The source is a man between 18 and 29 years old with Graves' ophthalmopathy. The CDR3 DNA reads as TGCGCCAGCAGCTTGGGCAGGGAAGCCGAGCAGTACTTC. It encodes CASSLGREAEQYF.